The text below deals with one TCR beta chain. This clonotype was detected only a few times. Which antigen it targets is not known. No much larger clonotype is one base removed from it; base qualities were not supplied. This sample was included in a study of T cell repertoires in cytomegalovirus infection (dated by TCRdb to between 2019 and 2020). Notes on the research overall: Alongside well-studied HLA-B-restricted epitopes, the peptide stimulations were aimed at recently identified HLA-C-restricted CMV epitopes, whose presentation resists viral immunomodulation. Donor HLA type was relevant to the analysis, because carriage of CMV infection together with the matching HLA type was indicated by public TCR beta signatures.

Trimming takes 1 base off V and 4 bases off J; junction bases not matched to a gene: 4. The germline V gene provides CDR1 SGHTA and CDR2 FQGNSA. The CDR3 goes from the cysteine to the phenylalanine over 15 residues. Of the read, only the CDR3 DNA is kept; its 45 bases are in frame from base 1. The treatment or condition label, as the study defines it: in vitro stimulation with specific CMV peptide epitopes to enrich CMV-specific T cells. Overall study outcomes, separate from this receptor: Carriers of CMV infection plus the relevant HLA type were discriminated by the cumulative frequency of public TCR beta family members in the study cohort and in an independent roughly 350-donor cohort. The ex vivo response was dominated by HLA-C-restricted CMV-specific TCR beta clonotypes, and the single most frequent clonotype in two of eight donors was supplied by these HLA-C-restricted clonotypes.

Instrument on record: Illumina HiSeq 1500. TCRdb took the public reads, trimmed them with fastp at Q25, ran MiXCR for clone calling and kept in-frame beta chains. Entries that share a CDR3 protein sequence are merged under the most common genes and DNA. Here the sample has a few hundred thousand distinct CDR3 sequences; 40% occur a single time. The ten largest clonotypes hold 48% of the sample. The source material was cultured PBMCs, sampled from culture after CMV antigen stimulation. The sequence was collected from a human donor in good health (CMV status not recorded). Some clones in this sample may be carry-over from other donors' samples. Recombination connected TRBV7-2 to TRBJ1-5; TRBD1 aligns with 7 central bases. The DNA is TGTGCCAGCAGCTTAGGATCAGGGGGAAATCAGCCCCAGCATTTT. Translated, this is CASSLGSGGNQPQHF.